A single sample is the source of the 2 T cell receptor beta chains below, sequenced in a study of blood T cell repertoires in COVID-19. Method: immunoSEQ multiplex PCR; TCRdb's copy keeps in-frame clones and lacks some. This table holds around 170,000 clones, about 74% found once. Sequenced: peripheral blood. The receptors shown here come from a woman older than 75 with acute or convalescent COVID-19.

This clone was picked up a small number of times. This rearrangement joins TRBV30 to TRBJ1-2; perhaps TRBD1 as D (5 bases). Per the germline V gene, CDR1 is GTSNPN and CDR2 is SVGIG (reference sequence). The CDR3 is made up of 15 amino acids. Trimming took off 5 bases at V and 1 base at J, with 17 bases between the two ends. CDR3 in amino acids: CAWAKARTINYGYTF. The CDR3 DNA reads as TGTGCCTGGGCCAAAGCGAGGACAATTAACTATGGCTACACCTTC. The full variable domain, rest sourced from reference TRBV30 and TRBJ1-2, is SQTIHQWPATLVQPVGSPLSLECTVEGTSNPNLYWYRQAAGRGLQLLFYSVGIGQISSEVPQNLSASRPQDRQFILSSKKLLLSDSGFYLCAWAKARTINYGYTFGSGTRLTVV.

The chain combines TRBV19 with TRBJ1-5, with a tentative D call TRBD1 (6 bases). Trimming shortened V by 7 bases and J by 6 bases, and 16 bases separated the two germline ends. This CDR3 comprises 14 residues. Germline V gene data show CDR1 as LNHDA and CDR2 as SQIVND (reference sequence). Here the CDR3 DNA reads TGTGCCAGTAAGAAGGGGGGGGCAGGTCAGCCCCAGCATTTT. It encodes CASKKGGAGQPQHF.